This TCR beta chain came from a study of cytomegalovirus exposure and HLA in healthy donors. Study results and caveats: Evidence from a later analysis indicated that most CMV-associated TCR beta chains looked HLA-restricted. When analyzed later, a missense DCLRE1C variant was found to be linked to TCR beta V- and J-gene trimming.

Germline CDR1 is MGHRA and CDR2 is YSYEKL. Trimming left V 1 base short and J 0 bases short, with 6 bases between. The CDR3 covers 15 residues. With respect to this clone: Its matching antigen is unknown.

Use of 60 Vbeta and 13 Jbeta primers characterized the PCR. Assay used: immunoSEQ multiplex PCR; TCRdb lists only in-frame clones, some missing. The sample records approximately 160,000 clones, 75% to 85% being singletons. This clonotype was obtained from a girl aged 2-9 years in good health and CMV-seropositive. This rearrangement joins TRBV4-1 to TRBJ2-2; no clear D. Sequencing input: PBMCs. The CDR3 reads CASSQAATNTGELFF. The CDR3 DNA reads as TGCGCCAGCAGCCAAGCAGCGACGAACACCGGGGAGCTGTTTTTT.